This T cell receptor beta chain was identified in a study of blood T cell repertoires in COVID-19. The wider study: COVID-19 samples collected from the United States, Italy and Spain covered acute and convalescent phases. From T cells, B-cell-depleted T cells, or PBMCs came the material, which was cDNA or gDNA.

In the study's own analysis: Amplifying reference gene primers gave estimates of nucleated cell counts. The data were produced by immunoSEQ multiplex PCR, yet TCRdb's version contains in-frame clones alone and is incomplete. The D gene and trimming were derived from the DNA, and the V and J assignments and clone size from that table. The table shows approximately 180,000 clones, with 75% to 95% occurring only once. From germline, CDR1 is MNHEY and CDR2 SVGAGI. Trimming pared 6 bases from V and 1 base from J, leaving 15 bases between. CDR3 size: 15 residues. The source is a man aged 50 to 59 with acute or convalescent COVID-19. The sample taken for sequencing was peripheral blood. V usage is TRBV6-5 and J usage is TRBJ1-2; a weak D match, TRBD1 (6 bases). In DNA form, the CDR3 reads TGTGCCAGCAGACCCACAGGGATCAATAACTATGGCTACACCTTC. This gives the protein CASRPTGINNYGYTF.